Listed below are T cell receptor beta chains from one sample, sequenced in a study of regulatory T cells in long-lasting Graves disease. TCRdb reprocessed the multiplex PCR reads via MiXCR and lists one record per CDR3 protein. This table holds 400,000 to 650,000 distinct CDR3 sequences, 15% to 20% found once. Another study also made use of these data, one on T cells in Graves' hyperthyroidism and ophthalmopathy.

The input for sequencing was peripheral blood mononuclear cells (PBMCs), taken at new diagnosis, from a patient treated with antithyroid drugs. Source of these receptors: a woman aged 40 to 65 with Graves disease. Both conserved end residues are part of each CDR3. D genes are given only for firm matches. Expanded clones are given a class, and other clones once, few, many or no size at all.

-	TRBJ2-3	TRBV28	few	TGTGCCAGCAGTTTGGTTAATACGCAGTATTTT	CASSLVNTQYF
-	TRBJ2-1	TRBV3-1	-	TGTGCCAGCAACCCCGGGTGGGGACCCCTGAATGAGCAGTTCTTC	CASNPGWGPLNEQFF
TRBD2	TRBJ2-7	TRBV20-1	many	TGCAGTGCTAGTTGGGGGGGAGGCGGTGCAGAGCAGTACTTC	CSASWGGGGAEQYF
TRBD1	TRBJ2-5	TRBV19	-	TGTGCCAGTAGTATAGATCATGGGACAGGGGGCTCCCAAGAGACCCAGTACTTC	CASSIDHGTGGSQETQYF
TRBD2	TRBJ2-5	TRBV5-1	few	TGCGCCAGCAGCCCCGGGACTAGGACGAGCCAAGAGACCCAGTACTTC	CASSPGTRTSQETQYF
-	TRBJ1-5	TRBV7-9	few	TGTGCCAGCAGCTCCCCCCCTAGGGTCAATCAGCCCCAGCATTTT	CASSSPPRVNQPQHF
-	TRBJ1-1	TRBV6-1	-	TGTGCCAGCAGAAGAGGGGAGGGGGAAGCTTTCTTT	CASRRGEGEAFF
-	TRBJ2-7	TRBV6-1	-	TGTGCCAGCAGTGAGGGTCCGGGACTGAACTACGAGCAGTACTTC	CASSEGPGLNYEQYF
-	TRBJ1-6	TRBV12-3/TRBV12-4	many	TGTGCCAGCAGTTTAGGGGGGGTAGTCTCACCCCTCCACTTT	CASSLGGVVSPLHF
TRBD1	TRBJ2-5	TRBV7-7	few	TGTGCTAGCAGTTCTACAGGGGAGTGGGGGACCCAGTACTTC	CASSSTGEWGTQYF
-	TRBJ1-5	TRBV5-8	few	TGTGCCAGCAGTCAAAGGACAAGTCAGCCCCAGCATTTT	CASSQRTSQPQHF
TRBD1	TRBJ1-5	TRBV30	-	TGTGCCTGGAGTGCAGCAGGGGGCGGTCAGCCCCAGCATTTT	CAWSAAGGGQPQHF
TRBD2	TRBJ2-2	TRBV11-3	many	TGTGCCAGCAGCGCACCACTAGCGGGGGGGCCCGGGGAGCTGTTTTTT	CASSAPLAGGPGELFF
-	TRBJ1-3	TRBV30	-	TGTGCCTGGAGTGTGGACGGAAACACCATATATTTT	CAWSVDGNTIYF
-	TRBJ2-5	TRBV27	many	TGTGCCAGCAGTTCCCGGCAAAGGGGGAGGATGAAGACCCAGTACTTC	CASSSRQRGRMKTQYF
-	TRBJ2-7	TRBV3-1	-	TGTGCCAGCAGCCAAGGACAGACGTCCTACGAGCAGTACTTC	CASSQGQTSYEQYF
-	TRBJ1-3	TRBV7-9	-	TGTGCCAGCAGCCCCCGTTTGGTGGGGAGATACACCATATATTTT	CASSPRLVGRYTIYF
-	TRBJ1-4	TRBV20-1	-	TGCAGTGCTAGAGTTGGGGAAAAACTGTTTTTT	CSARVGEKLFF
-	TRBJ1-1	TRBV2	many	TGTGCCAGCACCCTTTTGGAAAACACTGAAGCTTTCTTT	CASTLLENTEAFF
-	TRBJ2-7	TRBV11-2	many	TGTGCCAGCAGCTTGGACGGTACGGCTTACGAGCAGTACTTC	CASSLDGTAYEQYF
-	TRBJ1-3	TRBV4-1	few	TGCGCCAGCAGCGACGTAAGGTCCTCTGGAAACACCATATATTTT	CASSDVRSSGNTIYF
TRBD1	TRBJ2-1	TRBV4-2	few	TGTGCCAGCAGCCAAGAAGGGACAGACAATGAGCAGTTCTTC	CASSQEGTDNEQFF
-	TRBJ2-7	TRBV5-5	-	TGTGCCAGCAGCTTTGCAGGTGTTCTCTACGAGCAGTACTTC	CASSFAGVLYEQYF
-	TRBJ2-1	TRBV11-2	few	TGTGCCAGCAGCTTAAGGGGGCGACAGGGAGGCCACAATGAGCAGTTCTTC	CASSLRGRQGGHNEQFF
-	TRBJ1-1	TRBV6-5	few	TGTGCCAGCAGTTTCGGGACATCTGCGAGGACTGAAGCTTCCTTT	CASSFGTSARTEASF
-	TRBJ2-5	TRBV5-4	-	TGTGCCAGCACCTCCGGGCGGCTAGAGGAGACCCAGTACTTC	CASTSGRLEETQYF
-	TRBJ2-5	TRBV7-9	many	TGTGCCAGCAGCTCGGAGACCCAGTACTTC	CASSSETQYF
TRBD2	TRBJ2-5	TRBV6-1	few	TGTGCCAGCCGACGATGGACTAGCGGCCAAGAGACCCAGTACTTC	CASRRWTSGQETQYF
-	TRBJ1-1	TRBV10-1	many	TGCGCCGGCAGTGATATGATGAACACTGAAGCTTTCTTT	CAGSDMMNTEAFF
-	TRBJ2-5	TRBV11-2	many	TGTGCCAGCAGCTTAGACCTGGGACGGACCCAGTACTTC	CASSLDLGRTQYF
TRBD1	TRBJ1-1	TRBV5-1	few	TGCGCCAGCAGCTTGGTGGGACAGGGGCTGGTCACTGAAGCTTTCTTT	CASSLVGQGLVTEAFF
-	TRBJ2-5	TRBV7-9	many	TGTGCCAGCAGCTTAGTAGAGGGAGGAGAGACCCAGTACTTC	CASSLVEGGETQYF
-	TRBJ1-1	TRBV29-1	many	TGCAGCGTTGGCGTACAGCCTGAAGCTTTCTTT	CSVGVQPEAFF
-	TRBJ2-7	TRBV7-9	-	TGTGCCAGCAGCCCCCCATGGGGGAAAAGGGACGAGCAGTACTTC	CASSPPWGKRDEQYF
TRBD1	TRBJ1-2	TRBV28	many	TGTGCCAGCAGTTGGACCCCCGGGACAGGGACTTACACCTTC	CASSWTPGTGTYTF